One sample yielded the 6 T cell receptor beta chains listed below, sequenced in a study of regulatory T cells in long-lasting Graves disease. The sample's time point: newly diagnosed GD, antithyroid drugs for less than 3 months. With RNA extracted from PBMCs as input, the TCR library was made. Assembly of TCR beta libraries relied on iRepertoire HTBI primers together with Arm-PCR of CDR3 regions. TCRdb redid the calling of the multiplex PCR reads with MiXCR, one entry per CDR3 protein. The sample has a few hundred thousand distinct CDR3 sequences, 15% to 20% seen once. This same sample was also taken into another study, of T cells in Graves' hyperthyroidism and ophthalmopathy.

Sequences were derived from peripheral blood mononuclear cells (PBMCs), sampled at new diagnosis, from a patient treated with antithyroid drugs. The receptors originated from a woman in her 30s with Graves disease.

This clonotype came up many times. V and J are TRBV10-2 and TRBJ2-2; D gene ambiguous. The germline V gene encodes CDR1 WSHSY and CDR2 SAAADI. The CDR3 has 19 amino acids. Trimming stripped 5 bases from V and 6 bases from J, with 28 bases between. The CDR3 protein is CASSSVNPTWEYGSGELFF. The CDR3 bases are TGCGCCAGCAGTTCCGTCAATCCTACATGGGAATACGGGTCCGGGGAGCTGTTTTTT.

This clonotype was detected ten times or more. The genes are TRBV5-1 and TRBJ1-2; D call uncertain. The CDR3 is made up of 13 amino acids. The germline V gene encodes CDR1 SGHRS and CDR2 YFSETQ. Trimming shortened V by 4 bases and J by 1 base, and 8 bases separated the two germline ends. The DNA for the CDR3 is TGCGCCAGCAGCCTTACAGATAACTATGGCTACACCTTC. It codes for CASSLTDNYGYTF.

The chain couples TRBV28 to TRBJ2-3; the match to TRBD2 covers 13 bases. With 4 bases clipped from V and 3 bases from J, the junction kept 10 bases outside the gene matches. Germline V gene sequence: CDR1 MDHEN, CDR2 SYDVKM. The CDR3 length is 18 residues. CDR3 coding DNA: TGTGCCAGCAGTTCGGGACTAGCGGGGCGGGGGAGGACAGATACGCAGTATTTT. Translated: CASSSGLAGRGRTDTQYF.

This clonotype was seen repeatedly, ten times or more. This sequence joins TRBV11-2 and TRBJ1-1; TRBD1 matches 9 bases. Trimming cost V 5 bases and J 3 bases; bases outside gene matches: 7. There are 15 residues in the CDR3. Germline V CDR1 and CDR2: SGHAT, FQNNGV. CDR3 loop: CASSRTGGLDTEAFF. For the CDR3, the DNA is TGTGCCAGCAGCCGCACAGGGGGCCTTGACACTGAAGCTTTCTTT.

For this clonotype: A much larger clone differs from this one at a single base, so this may be a read error. The V gene is TRBV6-1, the J gene TRBJ1-5, with 7 bases fitting TRBD1. This CDR3 has 16 residues. Germline values: CDR1 MNHNS, CDR2 SASEGT. CDR3 sequence (DNA): TGTGCCATCAGTCGAACAGGGGTTGAAAGCAATCAGCCCCAGCATTTT. It yields the protein CAISRTGVESNQPQHF.

This clonotype was counted ten times or more. The chain combines TRBV6-1 with TRBJ1-6; no firm D call. The CDR3 extends over 15 amino acids. Trimming pared 2 bases from V and 7 bases from J, leaving 12 bases between. The germline V gene encodes CDR1 MNHNS and CDR2 SASEGT. CDR3 nucleotides: TGTGCCAGCAGTGAAACCCCGGGCTCAAATTCACCCCTCCACTTT. This codes for CASSETPGSNSPLHF.